A single sample gave rise to the 9 T cell receptor beta chains below, sequenced in a study of shared T cell receptors in the human thymus. TCRdb's copy holds only in-frame clones and misses some; the assay was immunoSEQ multiplex PCR. The repertoire holds 720,000 or so clones, with approximately 83% as singletons. A further study also used this sample, focusing on human thymus T cells.

Sequenced input: thymocytes. The source is a girl in the first two years of life with a congenital heart defect.

This clone showed up just a few times. The chain carries TRBV19 and TRBJ2-1; 11 bases are shared with TRBD2. CDR1 is LNHDA and CDR2 is SQIVND in the germline V gene (reference sequence). The CDR3 runs 19 residues. J was trimmed by 5 bases and V by 8 bases; bases with no gene match: 20. The CDR3 sequence is CASRPSGSGLAELNNEQFF. As DNA, the CDR3 is TGTGCCAGTCGACCTTCCGGGTCGGGACTAGCGGAGCTAAACAATGAGCAGTTCTTC.

The chain combines TRBV28 with TRBJ2-5, with TRBD1 identical over 10 bases. The J call could be wrong; TRBJ2-7 is a better fit for the DNA end. Germline V CDR1 and CDR2: MDHEN, SYDVKM. This CDR3 comprises 14 residues. CDR3 sequence: CASIKTGGIYEQYF. The CDR3 DNA reads TGTGCCAGCATTAAGACAGGGGGCATCTACGAGCAGTACTTC.

V and J are TRBV29-1 and TRBJ2-7, with 11 bases lining up with TRBD1. V was clipped by 2 bases and J by 7 bases; unmatched bases: 16. The CDR3 contains 17 residues. In germline, CDR1 is SQVTM, CDR2 ANQGSEA. The CDR3 sequence: CSVEIVGDRGSSREQYF. The DNA for the CDR3 is TGCAGCGTTGAAATAGTTGGGGACAGGGGGAGCTCTAGGGAGCAGTACTTC.

The DNA for the CDR3 is TGCAGTGCTAGAGGCAAGCATGGCTACACCTTC. Translated: CSARGKHGYTF. The rearrangement links TRBV20-1 to TRBJ1-2; no definite D call. The ends were cut back, 1 base at V and 6 bases at J, with 6 bases in the middle. The CDR3 spans 11 residues. CDR1 DFQATT and CDR2 SNEGSKA come from the germline V gene (reference sequence).

V usage is TRBV5-1 and J usage is TRBJ2-7, with TRBD1 matching over 7 bases. The CDR3 has 16 residues. CDR1 is SGHRS, CDR2 YFSETQ, per germline. With V trimmed by 0 bases and J by 3 bases, 9 bases remained unmatched. CDR3 in DNA: TGCGCCAGCAGCTTGGCGGACAGGAGAGGCATCTACGAGCAGTACTTC. It yields the protein CASSLADRRGIYEQYF.

This clone was detected once. For the CDR3, the DNA is TGTGCCAGCAGCCAAACAGAGAACACTGAAGCTTTCTTT. Translating it yields CASSQTENTEAFF. V usage is TRBV7-2 and J usage is TRBJ1-1; no firm D call. Germline V gene data show CDR1 as SGHTA and CDR2 as FQGNSA. This CDR3 has 13 amino acids. Trimming pared 5 bases from V and 1 base from J, leaving 8 bases between.

This chain joins TRBV5-1 and TRBJ1-1; possible D gene TRBD1, 5 bases. Germline V gene data show CDR1 as SGHRS and CDR2 as YFSETQ. V lost 0 bases and J lost 11, with 17 bases in between. The CDR3 has 14 residues. The CDR3 loop is CASSLAGRARWAFF. CDR3 bases: TGCGCCAGCAGCTTGGCAGGGAGGGCTCGTTGGGCTTTCTTT.

The chain uses TRBV9 and TRBJ2-2, with 16 bases matching TRBD2. V was clipped by 0 bases and J by 5 bases; unmatched bases: 10. The CDR3 covers 20 residues. Germline values: CDR1 SGDLS, CDR2 YYNGEE. CDR3 sequence: CASSVGGGLAGGLGTGELFF. CDR3 DNA: TGTGCCAGCAGCGTAGGCGGGGGACTAGCGGGGGGGCTTGGGACCGGGGAGCTGTTTTTT.

The rearrangement links TRBV11-2 to TRBJ1-1; the match to TRBD1 covers 9 bases. This CDR3 is 15 amino acids long. Trimming cost V 3 bases and J 2 bases; bases outside gene matches: 4. Germline CDR1 SGHAT, CDR2 FQNNGV. The CDR3 protein is CASSFPGQGNTEAFF. CDR3 DNA: TGTGCCAGCAGCTTCCCGGGACAGGGAAACACTGAAGCTTTCTTT.